This T cell receptor (beta chain) was retrieved from a study of post-analysis software for immune sequencing data. Study findings and constraints: Those samples that were prepared in the same batch co-clustered strongly by F measure. Patients had higher frequencies than controls of five or six TRBV segments, including TRBV5-6, TRBV5-1 and TRBV20-1. Patients with multiple sclerosis recorded significantly lower normalized Chao1 diversity than controls, the study found.

CDR3 length equals 12 residues. Germline V gives CDR1 SGHRS, CDR2 YFSETQ. Researchers reported that TCR beta cDNA libraries carried unique molecular identifiers. Starting from roughly 1 to 10 million T cells, the study yielded about half a million cDNA molecules. TCRdb passed the PCR reads through MiXCR, listing each CDR3 protein once. Of about 150,000 distinct CDR3 sequences listed, around 28% are singletons. On this clonotype itself: Its specificity is not known. Germline and junction disagree at one end, which may indicate a read error.

Sequencing used blood. V and J are TRBV5-1 and TRBJ2-1; D unclear. This clonotype was sampled from a girl aged 5 to 17 with multiple sclerosis. For the CDR3, the DNA is TGCGCCGGCAGCTTGGGGTATCGTGAGCAGTTCTTC. As protein: CAGSLGYREQFF. The full variable domain, rest sourced from reference TRBV5-1 and TRBJ2-1, is KAGVTQTPRYLIKTRGQQVTLSCSPISGHRSVSWYQQTPGQGLQFLFEYFSETQRNKGNFPGRFSGRQFSNSRSEMNVSTLELGDSALYLCAGSLGYREQFFGPGTRLTVL.